Below, 31 T cell receptor beta chains from the same sample are listed, as sequenced in a study of shared clonotypes between healthy human individuals. Measured with immunoSEQ multiplex PCR; TCRdb has only the in-frame clones, and not every one. Of over 150,000 clones in the sample, 65% to 70% were seen once. Sequencing used memory CD4+ T cells sorted from blood. Subset of the sample: CD45RA-negative fraction. The receptor set was obtained from a man aged 25 to 40 in good health.

Here the CDR3 reads CASSSGHQYEQYF. The DNA for the CDR3 is TGTGCCAGCAGCTCGGGACACCAGTACGAGCAGTACTTC. The chain is built from TRBV7-2 and TRBJ2-7, with D possibly TRBD1 on 6 matching bases. Trimming stripped 4 bases from V and 4 bases from J, with 11 bases between. This CDR3 spans 13 amino acids. Germline CDR1 is SGHTA and CDR2 is FQGNSA.

The V call is TRBV7-9, the J call TRBJ1-4; tentatively, D is TRBD1 (5 bases). Trimming left V 2 bases short and J 7 bases short, with 5 bases between. This CDR3 spans 12 amino acids. Germline V gene lookup returns CDR1 SEHNR and CDR2 FQNEAQ (reference sequence). CDR3 residues: CASSLQGEKLFF. Here the CDR3 DNA reads TGTGCCAGCAGCTTACAGGGTGAAAAACTGTTTTTT.

This clone was recorded a few times. The rearrangement links TRBV7-2 to TRBJ2-5; D gene unclear. The CDR3 consists of 15 residues. CDR1 SGHTA and CDR2 FQGNSA come from the germline V gene. V was shortened by 1 base and J by 2 bases, with 11 bases between the two germline ends. This chain's CDR3 is CASSLGNSLQETQYF. Here the CDR3 DNA reads TGTGCCAGCAGCTTAGGTAACAGCCTACAAGAGACCCAGTACTTC.

The chain recombines TRBV5-6 with TRBJ2-7, with D hard to call. Germline V gene data show CDR1 as SGHDT and CDR2 as YYEEEE. V was pared by 0 bases and J by 5 bases, with 12 bases between. This CDR3 has 14 residues. DNA for the CDR3: TGTGCCAGCAGCTTGGACATTGTTGGTAACGAGCAGTACTTC. Translating it yields CASSLDIVGNEQYF.

The chain uses TRBV28 and TRBJ2-7; D possibly uses TRBD1 or TRBD2 (5 bases each). V was trimmed by 5 bases and J by 4 bases, leaving 12 bases between them. This CDR3 spans 13 amino acids. Per germline, CDR1 MDHEN and CDR2 SYDVKM. As DNA, the CDR3 is TGTGCCAGCAGTCAGAGGGGTGGGTACGAGCAGTACTTC. Translation gives CASSQRGGYEQYF.

The table lists this clone with a few counts. The chain has TRBV30 and TRBJ2-4, with D maybe TRBD1 (6 bases). This CDR3 has 18 residues. Looked up from germline, CDR1 is GTSNPN and CDR2 is SVGIG (reference sequence). Trimming took 3 bases from V and 0 from J, leaving 21 bases between them. The CDR3 is CAWSKTHLTGSAKNIQYF. For the CDR3, the DNA is TGTGCCTGGAGCAAAACCCATCTGACAGGTTCAGCCAAAAACATTCAGTACTTC. The variable domain in full, completed from reference TRBV30 and TRBJ2-4, reads SQTIHQWPATLVQPVGSPLSLECTVEGTSNPNLYWYRQAAGRGLQLLFYSVGIGQISSEVPQNLSASRPQDRQFILSSKKLLLSDSGFYLCAWSKTHLTGSAKNIQYFGAGTRLSVL.

The V gene is TRBV11-3, the J gene TRBJ2-3, with 7 bases matching TRBD1. V shed 4 bases and J 2 bases; nucleotides not matched to a gene: 9. Germline V gives CDR1 SGHNT, CDR2 YENEEA. This CDR3 contains 16 residues. The CDR3 here is CASSSKRDSYTDTQYF. The CDR3 DNA is TGTGCCAGCAGCTCAAAAAGGGACAGCTACACAGATACGCAGTATTTT.

The chain couples TRBV29-1 to TRBJ2-7; possibly TRBD1 for D (7 bases). Germline V gives CDR1 SQVTM, CDR2 ANQGSEA. Between the trimmed V and J ends, which lost 4 bases and 12 bases, there was a span of 16 bases. The CDR3 is 11 amino acids. This CDR3 reads CSVATGDGRYF. The CDR3 nucleotides are TGCAGCGTTGCAACAGGGGACGGGAGGTACTTC.

A single count supports this clone. The CDR3 DNA reads TGCGCCAGCAGTCAAAGCAATCAGCCCCAGCATTTT. Its translation is CASSQSNQPQHF. The rearrangement uses TRBV10-2 and TRBJ1-5; no clear D. CDR3 length: 12 residues. Germline values: CDR1 WSHSY, CDR2 SAAADI. The V end lost 5 bases, the J end lost 1 base, and 3 bases lay between the germline ends.

This rearrangement joins TRBV18 to TRBJ2-7; D not certain. V was shortened by 0 bases and J by 0 bases, with 6 bases between the two germline ends. This CDR3 region has 14 residues. Germline assignment: CDR1 KGHSH and CDR2 LQKENI. This CDR3 is CASSPPLSSYEQYF. CDR3 sequence (DNA): TGTGCCAGCTCACCACCCCTTAGCTCCTACGAGCAGTACTTC.

Of note for this clone: The sample carries other DNA sequences with the same CDR3. The V call is TRBV27, the J call TRBJ2-5, with D uncertain. The CDR3 totals 13 residues. V was pared by 0 bases and J by 2 bases, with 4 bases between. Per the germline V gene, CDR1 is MNHEY and CDR2 is SMNVEV (reference sequence). CDR3 DNA: TGTGCCAGCAGTTTATCGGGACAAGAGACCCAGTACTTC. The encoded protein is CASSLSGQETQYF.

The genes are TRBV7-8 and TRBJ2-5; TRBD1 agrees at 9 bases. After removal of 9 bases from V and 7 bases from J, the junction contained 12 bases not matched to a gene. There are 14 residues in the CDR3. CDR1 is SGHVS, CDR2 FQNEAQ, per germline. The CDR3 loop is CASRRDRVDGTQYF. Here the CDR3 DNA reads TGTGCCAGTAGACGGGACAGGGTCGATGGGACCCAGTACTTC.

The table lists this clone with a count of one. The V gene is TRBV29-1, the J gene TRBJ2-7; no reliable D call. CDR3 length: 15 amino acids. Germline CDR1 is SQVTM and CDR2 is ANQGSEA. V shed 5 bases and J shed 7 bases, with 24 bases lying between them. CDR3 in amino acids: CSVNGAIGSGREQYF. CDR3 bases: TGCAGCGTTAATGGAGCAATCGGGTCAGGTCGAGAGCAGTACTTC.

This clone was observed a handful of times. The rearrangement uses TRBV7-8 and TRBJ1-1, with D tentatively TRBD1 (5 bases). Germline V CDR1 and CDR2: SGHVS, FQNEAQ. This CDR3 has 15 residues. The germline V and J ends were trimmed by 5 bases and 0 bases, with 13 bases remaining between them. The CDR3 is CASSLMGLVNTEAFF. CDR3 DNA: TGTGCCAGCAGCCTCATGGGGCTCGTGAACACTGAAGCTTTCTTT. Based on the CDR3 plus reference TRBV7-8 and TRBJ1-1, the full variable domain is GAGVSQSPRYKVAKRGQDVALRCDPISGHVSLFWYQQALGQGPEFLTYFQNEAQLDKSGLPSDRFFAERPEGSVSTLKIQRTQQEDSAVYLCASSLMGLVNTEAFFGQGTRLTVV.

A few counts support this clone. This CDR3 reads CASSPSNPGELFF. DNA of the CDR3: TGTGCCAGCAGTCCCTCCAACCCCGGGGAGCTGTTTTTT. V gene TRBV6-6 combines with J gene TRBJ2-2, with no clear D. V was trimmed by 5 bases and J by 6 bases, leaving 10 bases between them. The CDR3 contains 13 residues. Germline lookup yields CDR1 MNHNY and CDR2 SVGAGI (reference sequence).

The V call is TRBV7-6, the J call TRBJ2-1; 16 bases align to TRBD2. V shed 5 bases and J 15 bases; nucleotides not matched to a gene: 4. Germline V gives CDR1 SGHVS, CDR2 FNYEAQ. The CDR3 contains 13 residues. The CDR3 spells CASSTGLAGGRFF. The CDR3 bases are TGTGCCAGCAGCACGGGACTAGCGGGAGGGCGGTTCTTC.

The chain joins TRBV5-1 to TRBJ2-5; 7 positions agree with TRBD2. The CDR3 runs 14 residues. CDR1 SGHRS and CDR2 YFSETQ come from the germline V gene. The J segment lost 5 bases and the V segment lost 8 bases, leaving 12 bases of the junction unmatched. The DNA for the CDR3 is TGCGCCAGTCGCTCTCGCGGGAGTTTTGAGACCCAGTACTTC. This sequence encodes CASRSRGSFETQYF.

The gene calls are TRBV5-5 and TRBJ2-2; D is uncertain. Trimming left V 3 bases short and J 9 bases short, with 15 bases between. CDR1 and CDR2 from the germline V gene are SGHKS and YYEKEE (reference sequence). This CDR3 contains 14 residues. The CDR3 reads CASSSDGNSRELFF. The CDR3 bases are TGTGCCAGCAGCTCGGACGGTAACTCCCGGGAGCTGTTTTTT.

This clone was seen a handful of times. As DNA, the CDR3 is TGTGCCAGTAGATGGGGACAGGGCGGGGATGGACGCAATCAGCCCCAGCATTTT. Amino acid sequence: CASRWGQGGDGRNQPQHF. The V and J genes are TRBV19 and TRBJ1-5; 9 positions match TRBD1. CDR3 size: 18 residues. CDR1 and CDR2 (germline): LNHDA, SQIVND (reference sequence). V lost 6 bases to trimming and J lost 2 bases; unmatched junction nucleotides: 14.

This chain uses TRBV4-1 with TRBJ2-2; a weak D match, TRBD1 (6 bases). CDR3 length equals 15 residues. Per germline, CDR1 MGHRA and CDR2 YSYEKL. Trimming shortened V by 3 bases and J by 4 bases, and 12 bases separated the two germline ends. The CDR3 reads CASSHGQTSTGELFF. DNA for the CDR3: TGCGCCAGCAGCCACGGACAGACGAGCACCGGGGAGCTGTTTTTT.

The chain links TRBV27 to TRBJ2-5; D might be TRBD1 (7 bases). The germline V gene has CDR1 MNHEY and CDR2 SMNVEV (reference sequence). The CDR3 is 16 residues long. V lost 3 bases and J 2 bases, leaving 16 bases between the germline ends. The CDR3 DNA is TGTGCCAGCAGTTTCCTCCAGGGGGGCACACAAGAGACCCAGTACTTC. It encodes CASSFLQGGTQETQYF.

The chain couples TRBV27 to TRBJ2-1; no clear D. V was shortened by 0 bases and J by 6 bases, with 18 bases between the two germline ends. Germline assignment: CDR1 MNHEY and CDR2 SMNVEV (reference sequence). There are 17 residues in the CDR3. CDR3 DNA sequence: TGTGCCAGCAGTTTATCTTTCCTCGCACTCTTTGTCAATGAGCAGTTCTTC. Protein product: CASSLSFLALFVNEQFF.

The chain has TRBV11-2 and TRBJ1-2, with D perhaps TRBD1 (6 bases). The CDR3 covers 14 residues. V shed 5 bases and J shed 7 bases, with 17 bases lying between them. CDR1 is SGHAT and CDR2 is FQNNGV in the germline V gene. In DNA, the CDR3 is TGTGCCAGCAGCAAGTCATTCAGGGGACGTGGCTACACCTTC. Translating it yields CASSKSFRGRGYTF.

This rearrangement joins TRBV20-1 to TRBJ2-1, with no clear D. This CDR3 is built from 10 residues. CDR1 DFQATT and CDR2 SNEGSKA come from the germline V gene (reference sequence). Trimming took off 6 bases at V and 7 bases at J, with 7 bases between the two ends. The CDR3 is CSAKENEQFF. The CDR3, as DNA: TGCAGTGCGAAGGAAAATGAGCAGTTCTTC.

The rearrangement links TRBV5-1 to TRBJ2-2, with TRBD2 matching 8 bases. Looked up from germline, CDR1 is SGHRS and CDR2 is YFSETQ. The V gene end was trimmed by 4 bases and the J gene end by 5 bases; junction bases not matched to a gene: 10. This CDR3 is 16 amino acids long. CDR3 protein: CASSRSRSGGTGELFF. CDR3 sequence (DNA): TGCGCCAGCAGCCGGAGCAGGTCGGGAGGGACCGGGGAGCTGTTTTTT.

In nucleotides, the CDR3 is TGCGCCAGCAGCTTACAGGGAGTTCCCTACAATGAGCAGTTCTTC. It codes for CASSLQGVPYNEQFF. The chain is built from TRBV5-1 and TRBJ2-1; the D gene is possibly TRBD1 (6 bases). The V and J ends lost 2 bases and 2 bases respectively, with 11 bases between them. Germline V CDR1 and CDR2: SGHRS, YFSETQ. The CDR3 sequence is 15 residues long.

This chain connects TRBV2 to TRBJ2-1, with D tentatively TRBD2 (6 bases). Trimming took off 5 bases at V and 10 bases at J, with 15 bases between the two ends. This CDR3 has 13 residues. Germline-derived CDR1 and CDR2 are SNHLY and FYNNEI. CDR3 amino acids: CASSPGPSAEQFF. The DNA of the CDR3 is TGTGCCAGCAGTCCCGGCCCTAGCGCGGAGCAGTTCTTC.

The chain uses TRBV7-9 and TRBJ1-2; the match to TRBD1 covers 8 bases. Germline CDR1 SEHNR, CDR2 FQNEAQ (reference sequence). The length of the CDR3 is 12 residues. The ends lost 5 bases at V and 8 bases at J; junction bases unmatched: 4. In DNA form, the CDR3 reads TGTGCCAGCAGCCAGGACAGGGACGGCTACACCTTC. This gives the protein CASSQDRDGYTF.

CDR3 nucleotide sequence: TGTGCCAGCAACTTGGGGGGACTAAATGAGCAGTTCTTC. It specifies CASNLGGLNEQFF. The chain uses TRBV11-1 and TRBJ2-1; 7 positions match TRBD2. V shed 7 bases, J shed 7 bases, and the junction held 7 bases outside the gene matches. The CDR3 spans 13 residues. CDR1 is SGHAT and CDR2 is FQDESV in the germline V gene (reference sequence).

The V and J genes are TRBV10-1 and TRBJ2-1, with D possibly called TRBD1 or TRBD2 (6 bases each). Germline-derived CDR1 and CDR2 are WNHNN and SYGVQD (reference sequence). The CDR3 length is 13 residues. Trimming took 8 bases from V and 6 from J, leaving 14 bases between them. CDR3 sequence: CASSLGGSNEQFF. CDR3 in DNA: TGCGCCAGCTCCCTAGGGGGGAGCAATGAGCAGTTCTTC.

V and J are TRBV6-1 and TRBJ1-4, with D possibly matching TRBD1 (6 bases). V shed 0 bases and J shed 5 bases, with 16 bases lying between them. Germline CDR1 and CDR2: MNHNS and SASEGT. CDR3 length equals 17 residues. The CDR3 protein is CASSEAGTNGRNEKLFF. CDR3 in DNA: TGTGCCAGCAGTGAAGCCGGGACAAACGGCCGAAATGAAAAACTGTTTTTT.